This passage covers 24 T cell receptor beta chains from one sample sequenced in a study of immune evolution from preneoplasia to lung adenocarcinoma. Sequenced by immunoSEQ multiplex PCR; TCRdb stores in-frame clones only, minus some. The data contain about 21,000 clones, about 79% of them singletons. The sample was FFPE invasive lung adenocarcinoma tissue. All receptors come from a person between 55 and 69 years old with lung adenocarcinoma.

The chain joins TRBV5-1 to TRBJ2-1; tentative D call: TRBD1 (5 bases). Germline CDR1 and CDR2: SGHRS and YFSETQ. The CDR3 runs to 15 residues. The V gene lost 1 base and the J gene lost 0 bases, with 8 bases spanning the gap. The CDR3: CASSLRTGSYNEQFF. The CDR3 DNA is TGCGCCAGCAGCTTGCGTACAGGCTCCTACAATGAGCAGTTCTTC.

The genes are TRBV27 and TRBJ2-5; no clear D. This CDR3 spans 13 amino acids. Deletions cut 3 bases from V and 3 bases from J, with 8 bases between. Germline V gene sequence: CDR1 MNHEY, CDR2 SMNVEV (reference sequence). In DNA, the CDR3 is TGTGCCAGCAGTTTCGGGTCAAAAGAGACCCAGTACTTC. Translation: CASSFGSKETQYF.

The V and J genes are TRBV28 and TRBJ2-5; possible D gene TRBD1, 6 bases. The CDR3 loop spans 15 amino acids. The V gene lost 3 bases and the J gene lost 1 base, with 12 bases spanning the gap. CDR1 and CDR2 (germline): MDHEN, SYDVKM. The CDR3 loop is CASSFSRRGQETQYF. The DNA of the CDR3 is TGTGCCAGCAGTTTCTCTCGCAGGGGCCAAGAGACCCAGTACTTC. Looking up the rest from reference TRBV28 and TRBJ2-5 gives the full variable domain: DVKVTQSSRYLVKRTGEKVFLECVQDMDHENMFWYRQDPGLGLRLIYFSYDVKMKEKGDIPEGYSVSREKKERFSLILESASTNQTSMYLCASSFSRRGQETQYFGPGTRLLVL.

V gene TRBV28 combines with J gene TRBJ2-3; TRBD2 agrees at 9 bases. This CDR3 spans 13 amino acids. Looked up from germline, CDR1 is MDHEN and CDR2 is SYDVKM. The CDR3 is CLSKREDTDTQYF. The CDR3 DNA is TGTCTCTCGAAGCGGGAGGACACAGATACGCAGTATTTT.

The chain combines TRBV5-1 with TRBJ1-1; no firm D call. Germline V gene sequence: CDR1 SGHRS, CDR2 YFSETQ. Trimming shortened V by 6 bases and J by 1 base, and 16 bases separated the two germline ends. This CDR3 contains 15 residues. The DNA for the CDR3 is TGCGCCAGCAAGGTGCGGTCAGTTGCGAACACTGAAGCTTTCTTT. This encodes CASKVRSVANTEAFF.

In nucleotides, the CDR3 is TGTGCCAGCAGCTCAAATCGCGGGGGCACTGAAGCTTTCTTT. It encodes CASSSNRGGTEAFF. The chain carries TRBV7-9 and TRBJ1-1, with D possibly TRBD1 on 5 matching bases. Germline values: CDR1 SEHNR, CDR2 FQNEAQ (reference sequence). V was cut by 4 bases and J by 4 bases, with 13 bases left in between. The CDR3 runs to 14 residues.

This chain uses TRBV5-4 with TRBJ2-1; 10 nucleotides align to TRBD2. V gave up 5 bases and J gave up 5 bases; unmatched junction bases: 13. The CDR3 spans 17 residues. Germline CDR1 reads SGHNT; CDR2 reads YYREEE (reference sequence). The CDR3 bases are TGTGCCAGCAGTCCCGGCCAAATAGCGGGGGGAGACAATGAGCAGTTCTTC. Translation: CASSPGQIAGGDNEQFF. Full variable domain (rest looked up from reference TRBV5-4 and TRBJ2-1): ETGVTQSPTHLIKTRGQQVTLRCSSQSGHNTVSWYQQALGQGPQFIFQYYREEENGRGNFPPRFSGLQFPNYSSELNVNALELDDSALYLCASSPGQIAGGDNEQFFGPGTRLTVL.

This clone showed up just a few times. The chain has TRBV11-2 and TRBJ2-5, with a tentative D call TRBD2 (5 bases). This CDR3 comprises 15 residues. The germline V gene encodes CDR1 SGHAT and CDR2 FQNNGV. V was clipped by 2 bases and J by 5 bases, with 15 bases between them. CDR3 region: CASSLSVRVRETQYF. Here the CDR3 DNA reads TGTGCCAGCAGCTTAAGTGTGAGGGTCCGGGAGACCCAGTACTTC. Combining the CDR3 with reference TRBV11-2 and TRBJ2-5 gives the whole variable domain EAGVAQSPRYKIIEKRQSVAFWCNPISGHATLYWYQQILGQGPKLLIQFQNNGVVDDSQLPKDRFSAERLKGVDSTLKIQPAKLEDSAVYLCASSLSVRVRETQYFGPGTRLLVL.

The V and J genes are TRBV5-1 and TRBJ2-7, with 7 bases fitting TRBD1. V lost 0 bases and J lost 6; bases outside the gene matches: 9. The germline V gene has CDR1 SGHRS and CDR2 YFSETQ. The CDR3 is 15 residues long. CDR3 residues: CASSLEARGLLEQYF. CDR3 sequence (DNA): TGCGCCAGCAGCTTGGAGGCCAGGGGGTTGCTCGAGCAGTACTTC.

This clone was picked up a small number of times. The chain recombines TRBV19 with TRBJ2-2; the match to TRBD1 covers 9 bases. Trimming took 8 bases from V and 2 from J; bases not matched to a gene: 3. The CDR3 spans 14 residues. In germline, CDR1 is LNHDA, CDR2 SQIVND (reference sequence). In nucleotides, the CDR3 is TGTGCCAGTGACAGGGGGTTAAACACCGGGGAGCTGTTTTTT. This sequence encodes CASDRGLNTGELFF.

The V and J genes are TRBV30 and TRBJ1-5; D gene unclear. The V and J ends lost 0 bases and 9 bases respectively, with 12 bases between them. CDR3 length: 13 amino acids. CDR1 and CDR2 (germline): GTSNPN, SVGIG (reference sequence). In nucleotides, the CDR3 is TGTGCCTGGAGTGTAGCCCGGGAGCGGCCCCAGCATTTT. Amino acid sequence: CAWSVARERPQHF.

J is TRBJ2-7 and V is TRBV13; D is unresolved. Per germline, CDR1 PRHDT and CDR2 FYEKMQ (reference sequence). The length of the CDR3 is 12 residues. Trimming shortened V by 0 bases and J by 6 bases, and 6 bases separated the two germline ends. The CDR3 protein is CASSLGASEQYF. CDR3 coding DNA: TGTGCCAGCAGCTTAGGAGCCTCCGAGCAGTACTTC.

This chain connects TRBV9 to TRBJ2-3; TRBD2 matches at 8 bases. V was clipped by 3 bases and J by 5 bases; unmatched bases: 8. The CDR3 sequence is 15 residues long. Germline-derived CDR1 and CDR2 are SGDLS and YYNGEE. CDR3 sequence (DNA): TGTGCCAGCAGCGATCCGGGGGGGCGTAAAGATACGCAGTATTTT. Translating it yields CASSDPGGRKDTQYF.

The genes are TRBV7-2 and TRBJ1-1, with TRBD1 identical over 7 bases. J was trimmed by 0 bases and V by 5 bases; bases with no gene match: 3. The CDR3 contains 14 residues. The germline V gene has CDR1 SGHTA and CDR2 FQGNSA. The CDR3 nucleotides read TGTGCCAGCAGCCTCGGGACAGTGAACACTGAAGCTTTCTTT. Amino acids: CASSLGTVNTEAFF.

The chain employs TRBV19 and TRBJ2-3; D unresolved. Germline CDR1 and CDR2: LNHDA and SQIVND (reference sequence). The CDR3 contains 15 residues. Trimming pared 4 bases from V and 3 bases from J, leaving 14 bases between. The CDR3 DNA sequence: TGTGCCAGTAGTACCGCCCGGATTGGGACAGATACGCAGTATTTT. Its protein is CASSTARIGTDTQYF.

The V gene is TRBV7-9, the J gene TRBJ1-5, with D unresolved. V was trimmed by 2 bases and J by 4 bases, leaving 3 bases between them. The germline V gene encodes CDR1 SEHNR and CDR2 FQNEAQ (reference sequence). This CDR3 has 12 residues. This CDR3 reads CASSLINQPQHF. The CDR3 DNA reads TGTGCCAGCAGCTTAATAAATCAGCCCCAGCATTTT.

Concerning this clone: The sample carries other DNA sequences with the same CDR3. The chain's CDR3 is CASSPQETQYF. CDR3 nucleotide sequence: TGTGCCAGCTCACCCCAAGAGACCCAGTACTTC. The gene calls are TRBV18 and TRBJ2-5; D is uncertain. Trimming pared 3 bases from V and 1 base from J, leaving 0 bases between. This CDR3 contains 11 residues. Germline-derived CDR1 and CDR2 are KGHSH and LQKENI.

The chain uses TRBV5-1 and TRBJ2-5; 8 bases are a match to TRBD2. Germline loops: CDR1 SGHRS, CDR2 YFSETQ. The V and J ends lost 0 bases and 5 bases, in that order; junction bases with no gene match: 9. The CDR3 extends over 16 amino acids. CDR3 residues: CASSLEVGTRGETQYF. The CDR3 bases are TGCGCCAGCAGCTTGGAGGTCGGGACTAGAGGCGAGACCCAGTACTTC.

The chain joins TRBV28 to TRBJ2-1; TRBD2 agrees at 11 bases. Germline V gene sequence: CDR1 MDHEN, CDR2 SYDVKM. V dropped 6 bases and J dropped 4; count of bases not matched to a gene: 8. CDR3 size: 16 residues. The CDR3 nucleotides are TGTGCCAGCAGCCTAAGACTAGCGGGAAGGTACAATGAGCAGTTCTTC. This gives the protein CASSLRLAGRYNEQFF.

The chain joins TRBV4-2 to TRBJ1-2; D is possibly TRBD1 (5 bases). This CDR3 comprises 15 residues. The V and J ends lost 0 bases and 8 bases respectively, with 16 bases between them. The germline gives CDR1 LGHNA, CDR2 YNFKEQ. CDR3 residues: CASSQERQGQQGYTF. In DNA, the CDR3 is TGTGCCAGCAGCCAAGAGAGGCAGGGTCAGCAGGGCTACACCTTC.

The chain couples TRBV7-9 to TRBJ2-2; 13 bases map to TRBD2. This CDR3 comprises 14 residues. The junction had 0 bases not matched to a gene; V was cut back by 8 bases and J by 3 bases. Germline V gene data show CDR1 as SEHNR and CDR2 as FQNEAQ (reference sequence). CDR3: CASGLAGDTGELFF. The CDR3 DNA is TGTGCCAGCGGACTAGCGGGAGACACCGGGGAGCTGTTTTTT.

The V call is TRBV4-2, the J call TRBJ2-3; no clear D gene. The CDR3 loop spans 16 amino acids. Trimming shortened V by 2 bases and J by 3 bases, and 15 bases separated the two germline ends. CDR1 LGHNA and CDR2 YNFKEQ come from the germline V gene. CDR3 loop: CASSQSGLLITDTQYF. The CDR3 nucleotides are TGTGCCAGCAGCCAATCCGGGCTATTAATTACAGATACGCAGTATTTT.

The rearrangement links TRBV30 to TRBJ1-1; D may be TRBD1 (5 bases). There are 15 residues in the CDR3. Trimming removed 4 bases at V and 7 bases at J, with 22 bases between. Germline V lookup: CDR1 GTSNPN, CDR2 SVGIG (reference sequence). CDR3 amino acids: CAWKSSLGDYGEAFF. DNA of the CDR3: TGTGCCTGGAAGAGCTCGTTGGGGGATTACGGTGAAGCTTTCTTT.

V and J are TRBV7-9 and TRBJ1-1; D is uncertain. V shed 1 base and J shed 4 bases, with 10 bases lying between them. The CDR3 covers 14 residues. The germline V gene encodes CDR1 SEHNR and CDR2 FQNEAQ (reference sequence). The CDR3, as DNA: TGTGCCAGCAGCTTAGGAACCGTGGGCACTGAAGCTTTCTTT. It translates to CASSLGTVGTEAFF.